This TCR beta chain is from a study of cytomegalovirus exposure and HLA in healthy donors. Losses at the gene ends were 4 bases for V and 9 bases for J; bases not matched to a gene: 12. This CDR3 spans 15 amino acids. Germline CDR1 SGHRS, CDR2 YFSETQ. Study outcomes and limitations: Productive status was seen about 87% or about 30% of the time for most TCR beta V segments in an earlier analysis. Links to common viral pathogens appeared, in a later analysis, for several of the most significant clusters. CMV serostatus was the only immune exposure information that was available. At a 0.05 false discovery rate, a later analysis found 18,000 or so TCR beta sequences to be associated with HLA alleles.

With regard to this clone: Its antigen is currently unknown.

Researchers ran the PCR with 60 Vbeta and 13 Jbeta primers. Measured with immunoSEQ multiplex PCR; TCRdb has only the in-frame clones, and not every one. Of some 200,000 clones listed, around 86% were seen once; the top ten hold approximately 0.8%. The sample taken for sequencing was PBMCs. V is TRBV5-1 and J is TRBJ2-1; 8 positions agree with TRBD2. This sequence was found in a woman aged 18 to 35 in good health and CMV-seronegative. The CDR3 here is CASSLIAGPIGEQFF. The DNA of the CDR3 is TGCGCCAGCAGCCTGATAGCGGGGCCCATCGGTGAGCAGTTCTTC.